A selection of T cell receptor beta chains follows, all from one sample in a study of T cells after posttransplantation cyclophosphamide. This table comes from immunoSEQ multiplex PCR, and its TCRdb copy is limited to in-frame clones, with some not included. This sample carries approximately 40,000 clones, none of them present only once. Sequenced: PBMCs. The origin of the receptors is a man aged 40-50 years in good health, CMV-negative, and a related stem cell transplant donor. Each CDR3 is given with its conserved first and last residue. D genes are given only for firm matches. For some rows the clone size is stated as once, few or many, or as a class when expanded; others skip it.

size,J,V,D,DNA,CDR3
many,TRBJ2-3,TRBV5-6,-,TGTGCCAGCAGCGGCCGCGCGGTCCCTGGCAAAGATACGCAGTATTTT,CASSGRAVPGKDTQYF
-,TRBJ2-3,TRBV9,-,TGTGCCAGCAGCGTAGAAGGGGGTTCCACCAGCACAGATACGCAGTATTTT,CASSVEGGSTSTDTQYF
many,TRBJ2-3,TRBV6-6,TRBD2,TGTGCCAGCAGATCGGGACTAAGCCCAGATACGCAGTATTTT,CASRSGLSPDTQYF
many,TRBJ2-7,TRBV2,TRBD1,TGTGCCAGCAGTCAGGACAGGGAATACTACGAGCAGTACTTC,CASSQDREYYEQYF
many,TRBJ2-7,TRBV27,TRBD2,TGTGCCAGCAGTTTAACGGGGGGGGCCCACGAGCAGTACTTC,CASSLTGGAHEQYF
many,TRBJ1-2,TRBV6-5,TRBD1,TGTGCCAGCAGACGACAGGGGGAAGCCTATGGCTACACCTTC,CASRRQGEAYGYTF
many,TRBJ2-7,TRBV18,TRBD1,TGTGCCAGCTCACCGGGACAGACCTCCGAGCAGTACTTC,CASSPGQTSEQYF
many,TRBJ2-5,TRBV11-2,-,TGTGCCAGCAGCCCTTGGACAGTAAGAGGGACCCAGTACTTC,CASSPWTVRGTQYF
many,TRBJ1-3,TRBV6-5,-,TGTGCCAGCAGTTCCGCGGCAGGGCTTGGAAACACCATATATTTT,CASSSAAGLGNTIYF
few,TRBJ2-5,TRBV7-9,-,TGTGCCAGCAGCGCGCCGGGAATCTGGTGGGAGCAGTACTTC,CASSAPGIWWEQYF
few,TRBJ2-3,TRBV20-1,-,TGCAGTGCTAGCCCTACAGATACGCAGTATTTT,CSASPTDTQYF
many,TRBJ2-2,TRBV9,-,TGTGCCAGCAGCGTATACCCGGGGACCGGGGAGCTGTTTTTT,CASSVYPGTGELFF
few,TRBJ1-3,TRBV9,-,TGTGCCAGCAGCGTAGTGGGGACACAGGGCGACACCATATATTTT,CASSVVGTQGDTIYF
many,TRBJ1-2,TRBV15,-,TGTGCCACCAGCAGAGGAAGTGTCGGAGGGGATGGCTACACCTTC,CATSRGSVGGDGYTF
many,TRBJ2-1,TRBV11-2,-,TGTGCCAGCAGCTTAGCACAAATCGCCTACAATGAGCAGTTCTTC,CASSLAQIAYNEQFF
few,TRBJ2-2,TRBV18,TRBD2,TGTGCCAGCTCACGACTAGCGGGGTCCACCGGGGAGCTGTTTTTT,CASSRLAGSTGELFF
-,TRBJ2-5,TRBV5-1,-,TGCGCCAGCAGCTTGGCGGGGAAAGAGACCCAGTACTTC,CASSLAGKETQYF
many,TRBJ2-1,TRBV6-6,-,TGTGCCAGCAGTCTCAGAAATCGGGATGAGCAGTTCTTC,CASSLRNRDEQFF
many,TRBJ1-6,TRBV18,-,TGTGCCAGCTCACCACACGGTAATTCACCCCTCCACTTT,CASSPHGNSPLHF
few,TRBJ2-7,TRBV9,-,TGTGCCAGCAGCGTGGATGGGGGGTTTAACGAGCAGTACTTC,CASSVDGGFNEQYF
few,TRBJ2-1,TRBV2,TRBD1,TGTGCCACCCGCGGACAGGGGACCTACAATGAGCAGTTCTTC,CATRGQGTYNEQFF
many,TRBJ2-3,TRBV6-1,TRBD2,TGTGCCAGCAGTGAATTCGGCGGGGGGCCTGCCTATACGCAGTATTTT,CASSEFGGGPAYTQYF
few,TRBJ2-3,TRBV28,-,TGTGTCAGCAGTTCCCGCGGGACTAGCACAGATACGCAGTATTTT,CVSSSRGTSTDTQYF
many,TRBJ1-1,TRBV7-2,TRBD1,TGTGCCAGCAGCTTATCCGGGACAGTCTCGCGCACGGGAGCTTTCTTT,CASSLSGTVSRTGAFF
many,TRBJ2-5,TRBV18,-,TGTGCCAGCTCACCCACACGGGGTGACAGGAGACAAGAGACCCAGTACTTC,CASSPTRGDRRQETQYF
-,TRBJ2-6,TRBV25-1,TRBD1,TGTGCCAGCAGTCGTTCGACAGGGGCTGGGGCCAACGTCCTGACTTTC,CASSRSTGAGANVLTF
-,TRBJ1-4,TRBV7-2,-,TGTGCCAGCAGCACGGACATTAATGAAAAACTGTTTTTT,CASSTDINEKLFF
few,TRBJ2-3,TRBV9,-,TGTGCCAGCAGCGTACCCAGCAGGACTAGCACAGATACGCAGTATTTT,CASSVPSRTSTDTQYF
many,TRBJ2-3,TRBV7-7,-,TGTGCTAGCAGCTTAGGACCCGGGACAGATACGCAGTATTTT,CASSLGPGTDTQYF
many,TRBJ2-1,TRBV10-3,TRBD2,TGTGCCATCAGTCCAGGACTAGCGGGAGGGTTCAATGAGCAGTTCTTC,CAISPGLAGGFNEQFF
many,TRBJ1-4,TRBV19,TRBD1,TGTGCCAGTAGTACGTCAGGGGGCCCTAATGAAAAACTGTTTTTT,CASSTSGGPNEKLFF
many,TRBJ1-2,TRBV7-9,TRBD1,TGTGCCAGCAGCGTAGGGACAGGGGAGTATGGCTACACCTTC,CASSVGTGEYGYTF
many,TRBJ2-1,TRBV20-1,-,TGCAGTGCTAGGCGTAGCGATGAGCAGTTCTTC,CSARRSDEQFF
-,TRBJ2-5,TRBV29-1,TRBD1,TGCAGCGTTGGGGACAGGTTCGGAGAGACCCAGTACTTC,CSVGDRFGETQYF
-,TRBJ1-6,TRBV9,-,TGTGCCAGCAGCCGAGTTGCGGAGGGTTCACCCCTCCACTTT,CASSRVAEGSPLHF
many,TRBJ2-7,TRBV10-3,-,TGTGCCATCGGGGGAGGCTACGAGCAGTACTTC,CAIGGGYEQYF
many,TRBJ1-6,TRBV6-6,TRBD1,TGTGCCAGCAGTTACTCGGGGACAGCTAATTCACCCCTCCACTTT,CASSYSGTANSPLHF
many,TRBJ1-2,TRBV5-4,-,TGTGCCAGCGCTCCGGGACAAGGCATTCGGAAGGCACCCGAAACGGGGGGCTACACCTTC,CASAPGQGIRKAPETGGYTF
-,TRBJ2-2,TRBV6-4,-,TGTGCCAGCAGTGCGGGCCAAGGGGCCTCCGGGGAGCTGTTTTTT,CASSAGQGASGELFF
many,TRBJ1-1,TRBV6-6,-,TGTGCCAGCAGCTCACTAAACATCGCGAACACTGAAGCTTTCTTT,CASSSLNIANTEAFF
many,TRBJ1-1,TRBV19,-,TGTGCCAGTAGTATAGTTCCGGGGGTAGGCTACACTGAAGCTTTCTTT,CASSIVPGVGYTEAFF
few,TRBJ2-5,TRBV18,TRBD1,TGTGCCAGCTCACGGGACAGGCGAGAAGAGACCCAGTACTTC,CASSRDRREETQYF
many,TRBJ1-2,TRBV30,-,TGTGCCTGGGTCAGGACAACTTATGGCTACACCTTC,CAWVRTTYGYTF
-,TRBJ2-2,TRBV9,-,TGTGCCAGCAGCGTCAGGGACACCGGGGAGCTGTTTTTT,CASSVRDTGELFF